Sequencing of this T cell receptor (beta chain) was carried out in a study of PD-1 blockade in classical Hodgkin lymphoma. This table comes from immunoSEQ multiplex PCR, and its TCRdb copy is limited to in-frame clones, with some not included. The profile shows 40,000 to 45,000 clones, around three quarters of them singletons. No patient escaped relapse after autologous stem cell transplantation, and brentuximab vedotin exposure varied. On this clone: The target antigen is unknown.

Study-wide findings and caveats: Patients who responded completely had about the same baseline diversity as newly diagnosed patients. Newly diagnosed patients had baseline TCR diversity that was reportedly lower than that of healthy donors. What caused the repertoire differences, perhaps disease activity or prior therapy, remains undefined. Patients who initiated nivolumab within 1 year of ASCT were excluded.

The V end was cut by 11 bases, the J end by 2 bases, with 18 bases between. CDR3 length: 14 amino acids. CDR1 and CDR2 (germline): SEHNR, FQNEAQ (reference sequence). Source: peripheral blood mononuclear cells (PBMCs), taken at baseline. The origin of this receptor is a human donor with classical Hodgkin lymphoma. The gene calls are TRBV7-9 and TRBJ1-1; D is perhaps TRBD1 (6 bases). The DNA of the CDR3 is TGTGCCTCCCTTGGGGACACTTACAACACTGAAGCTTTCTTT. Translated: CASLGDTYNTEAFF.